The source of this TCR beta chain is a study of STAT5B mutations in CD4+ large granular lymphocyte leukemia. Notes on the study in general: Compared with healthy controls (2/35), patient top clones favored TRBV06 (8/27).

Remarks on this clone: The antigen is undetermined.

The repertoire was sequenced with immunoSEQ multiplex PCR; TCRdb's copy has only in-frame clones and lacks some. Of roughly 32,000 clones listed, 70% to 85% are singletons. Germline V gene sequence: CDR1 LNHDA, CDR2 SQIVND (reference sequence). CDR3 length: 13 amino acids. V lost 7 bases and J lost 5; bases outside the gene matches: 3. Sequencing was done on a sample of CD4+ T cells from blood buffy coats. The gene calls are TRBV19 and TRBJ1-5, with TRBD1 matching over 9 bases. The receptor was isolated from a human donor in good health. The CDR3 sequence: CASKDRGDQPQHF. CDR3 coding DNA: TGTGCCAGTAAGGACAGGGGTGATCAGCCCCAGCATTTT.